This TCR beta chain was captured by sequencing in a study of cytomegalovirus exposure and HLA in healthy donors. Note on this clone: Lacking the conserved final phenylalanine or tryptophan, this CDR3 likely reflects a read error. No DNA is shown, since the ends of the CDR3 on it are uncertain; the CDR3 is the one TCRdb lists. This sample also contains other DNA sequences that code for the same CDR3.

The CDR3 length is 9 residues, termini included. Amplification used 60 Vbeta primers and 13 Jbeta primers. The method was immunoSEQ multiplex PCR; TCRdb's version includes in-frame clones alone and lacks a portion of them. The sample has some 190,000 clones, more than 70% seen once. Sequencing was done on a sample of PBMCs. The rearrangement uses TRBV5-7 and TRBJ2-7; the D call TRBD2 from the table was never checked on the DNA. TRBV5-7 is annotated as an ORF whose role is uncertain. The TCR was taken from a girl between 10 and 17 years old in good health and CMV-seropositive. Here the CDR3 reads CASSFAGLD.